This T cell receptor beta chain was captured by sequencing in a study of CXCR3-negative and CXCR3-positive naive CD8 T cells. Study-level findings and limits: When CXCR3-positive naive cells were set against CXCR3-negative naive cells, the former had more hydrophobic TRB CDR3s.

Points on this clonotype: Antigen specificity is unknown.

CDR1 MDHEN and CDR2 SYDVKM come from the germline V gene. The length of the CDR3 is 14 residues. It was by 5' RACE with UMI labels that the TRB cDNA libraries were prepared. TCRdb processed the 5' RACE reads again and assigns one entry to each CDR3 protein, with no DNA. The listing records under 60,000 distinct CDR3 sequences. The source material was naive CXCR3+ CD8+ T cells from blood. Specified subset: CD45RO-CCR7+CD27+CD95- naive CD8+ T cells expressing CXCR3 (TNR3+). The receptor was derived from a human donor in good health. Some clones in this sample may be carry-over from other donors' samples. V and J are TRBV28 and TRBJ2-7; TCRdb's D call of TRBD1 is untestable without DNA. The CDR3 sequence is CASSLLQGAYEQYF.